A few counts support the clone carrying this TCR beta chain. Its antigen is not known. TCRdb re-called the 5' RACE reads with MiXCR, one entry per CDR3 protein. The data show more than 150,000 distinct CDR3 sequences, over 20% seen once. This sample was taken from a study of T-cell memory formation after mild COVID-19. Study findings and constraints: Clones that contracted from day 15 to 85 were balanced CD4/CD8, while later expanders leaned CD4+. Day 37-peaking second-wave clones had unconfirmed SARS-CoV-2 specificity. CM and EM subsets held most contracting CD4+ clones; EMRA held CD8+ ones. Prior to infection, memory already included some responding clones, suggesting cross-reactive memory joined.

Germline CDR1 is SGHVS and CDR2 is FQNEAQ. The CDR3 spans 16 residues. Trimming removed 2 bases from V and 2 bases from J, with 14 bases in between. This TCR derives from an adult woman who had mild COVID-19 (a few samples of this study predate the infection). Cell type and time point are not known. Sequencing input: PBMCs or a T cell subset sorted from them (not recorded which). The rearrangement links TRBV7-8 to TRBJ2-3; TRBD2 might be the D (5 bases). The CDR3 DNA follows: TGTGCCAGCAGCTTAAAGGAGGAGGAGAACACAGATACGCAGTATTTT. It specifies CASSLKEEENTDTQYF.